The next 25 T cell receptor beta chains were all read from a single sample in a study of shared clonotypes between healthy human individuals (dated by TCRdb to between 2020 and 2021). For the CD8 naive samples, CD45RO-negative cells were positively selected for CCR7, yielding a CD45RA+CCR7+ population from which TemRA cells were excluded. Library preparation employed the immunoSEQ multiplex PCR assay. TCRdb carries this immuneACCESS record with in-frame sequences only. Its versions omit some clonotypes, under half of them owing to an unresolved V gene in the studies checked, with the rest unexplained. The sample includes about 2.1 million clones, with roughly 93% observed a single time. The ten largest clonotypes hold around 1.8% of the sample. The sequenced material came from naive CD8+ T cells from PBMCs. What this sample's cell subset or site label stands for: CD45RA+CCR7+. These receptors all come from a man aged 18 to 29 in good health. Some clones in this sample may be carry-over from other donors' samples.

This chain links TRBV7-2 with TRBJ2-1; D call uncertain. V shed 1 base and J shed 6 bases, with 13 bases lying between them. The CDR3 has 15 amino acids. Germline V lookup: CDR1 SGHTA, CDR2 FQGNSA. The CDR3 is CASSLGGSTGNEQFF. In DNA form, the CDR3 reads TGTGCCAGCAGCTTAGGGGGTAGTACGGGCAATGAGCAGTTCTTC.

The J gene is TRBJ2-7, the V gene TRBV5-1, with TRBD2 as a possible D gene (5 bases). Deletions cut 3 bases from V and 3 bases from J, with 13 bases between. This CDR3 has 14 residues. In germline, CDR1 is SGHRS, CDR2 YFSETQ. In DNA, the CDR3 is TGCGCCAGCAGCTCGGACTCATTTAGCTACGAGCAGTACTTC. It is translated as CASSSDSFSYEQYF.

The chain is built from TRBV28 and TRBJ1-3; D is uncertain. In germline, CDR1 is MDHEN, CDR2 SYDVKM. Trimming cost V 1 base and J 4 bases, with 14 bases left between them. The CDR3 sequence is 16 residues long. The chain's CDR3 is CASSLFGSGSGNTIYF. CDR3 nucleotide sequence: TGTGCCAGCAGTTTATTTGGATCGGGAAGCGGAAACACCATATATTTT.

On this clone: At the DNA level, this CDR3 is encoded by other sequences in the same sample as well. The rearrangement uses TRBV7-9 and TRBJ2-7, with no clear D. The CDR3 loop spans 13 amino acids. Per germline, CDR1 SEHNR and CDR2 FQNEAQ (reference sequence). V shed 1 base and J shed 2 bases, with 6 bases lying between them. The CDR3 loop reads CASSLEGTYEQYF. The DNA for the CDR3 is TGTGCCAGCAGCTTAGAGGGAACCTACGAGCAGTACTTC.

Only one count was recorded for this clone. The V gene is TRBV14, the J gene TRBJ2-3; D is uncertain. Germline-derived CDR1 and CDR2 are SGHDN and FVKESK. Trimming took 2 bases from V and 2 from J, leaving 5 bases between them. The CDR3 has 13 residues. This CDR3 reads CASSQHHTDTQYF. For the CDR3, the DNA is TGTGCCAGCAGCCAACACCACACAGATACGCAGTATTTT.

This clone has a single count. The same CDR3 can be traced to other DNA sequences in this sample. The V gene is TRBV28, the J gene TRBJ1-1; TRBD1 agrees at 9 bases. Germline V CDR1 and CDR2: MDHEN, SYDVKM. This CDR3 has 14 amino acids. Unmatched junction bases numbered 5, after V lost 5 bases and J lost 4 bases. The CDR3 nucleotides are TGTGCCAGCAGTCAGACAGGGGGTGGCACTGAAGCTTTCTTT. Protein sequence: CASSQTGGGTEAFF.

The chain has TRBV4-1 and TRBJ1-4; D call uncertain. The CDR3 spans 12 residues. V was clipped by 3 bases and J by 8 bases, with 7 bases between them. CDR1 is MGHRA, CDR2 YSYEKL, per germline. CDR3 protein: CASSQSREKLFF. CDR3 nucleotides: TGCGCCAGCAGCCAGAGCAGAGAAAAACTGTTTTTT.

The chain has TRBV27 and TRBJ2-7; 7 positions agree with TRBD2. CDR1 and CDR2 from the germline V gene are MNHEY and SMNVEV (reference sequence). J lost 0 bases, V lost 5 bases, and 10 bases had no gene match. This CDR3 contains 16 residues. The CDR3 spells CASSPSSGDDSYEQYF. CDR3 nucleotide sequence: TGTGCCAGCAGTCCCTCCAGCGGGGATGACTCCTACGAGCAGTACTTC.

The chain employs TRBV19 and TRBJ1-1; TRBD1 is a possible D gene (5 bases). Between the trimmed V and J ends, which lost 8 bases and 3 bases, there was a span of 16 bases. The CDR3 covers 14 residues. Germline loops: CDR1 LNHDA, CDR2 SQIVND (reference sequence). This CDR3 is CASGPGTEDTEAFF. The DNA of the CDR3 is TGTGCCAGTGGCCCCGGGACGGAGGACACTGAAGCTTTCTTT. The full variable domain, with the rest looked up from reference TRBV19 and TRBJ1-1, is DGGITQSPKYLFRKEGQNVTLSCEQNLNHDAMYWYRQDPGQGLRLIYYSQIVNDFQKGDIAEGYSVSREKKESFPLTVTSAQKNPTAFYLCASGPGTEDTEAFFGQGTRLTVV.

This sequence joins TRBV2 and TRBJ1-1; 10 positions match TRBD1. Looked up from germline, CDR1 is SNHLY and CDR2 is FYNNEI. CDR3 length equals 16 residues. V shed 4 bases, J shed 0 bases, and the junction held 5 bases outside the gene matches. CDR3 residues: CASSVGTGVMNTEAFF. CDR3 bases: TGTGCCAGCAGTGTCGGGACAGGGGTCATGAACACTGAAGCTTTCTTT.

The V call is TRBV27, the J call TRBJ1-5, with D perhaps matching TRBD1 (6 bases). The V end was cut by 2 bases, the J end by 4 bases, with 12 bases between. Germline V gives CDR1 MNHEY, CDR2 SMNVEV (reference sequence). The CDR3 is made up of 15 amino acids. The CDR3 region is CASSLVRGRNQPQHF. The CDR3 DNA reads as TGTGCCAGCAGTTTAGTCAGGGGCCGGAATCAGCCCCAGCATTTT.

The rearrangement uses TRBV27 and TRBJ2-7; the match to TRBD1 covers 8 bases. Trimming took 4 bases from V and 0 from J; bases not matched to a gene: 2. The CDR3 runs 14 residues. Germline V gene data show CDR1 as MNHEY and CDR2 as SMNVEV (reference sequence). Here the CDR3 DNA reads TGTGCCAGCAGTTCTCAGGGGGCCTCCTACGAGCAGTACTTC. It specifies CASSSQGASYEQYF.

This chain joins TRBV5-1 and TRBJ2-1; D may match TRBD1 or TRBD2 (5 bases each). Looked up from germline, CDR1 is SGHRS and CDR2 is YFSETQ. Trimming took off 2 bases at V and 7 bases at J, with 10 bases between the two ends. The CDR3 contains 13 residues. The CDR3 nucleotides are TGCGCCAGCAGCTTCGGGGCGGCAAATGAGCAGTTCTTC. Residues: CASSFGAANEQFF.

Concerning this clone: Other nucleotide sequences in the sample specify the same CDR3. V usage is TRBV7-6 and J usage is TRBJ2-7; D unclear. V dropped 1 base and J dropped 4 bases, with 8 bases sitting between them. The CDR3 totals 13 residues. Germline V CDR1 and CDR2: SGHVS, FNYEAQ. The CDR3 region is CASSLGDGYEQYF. CDR3 sequence (DNA): TGTGCCAGCAGCTTAGGTGACGGATACGAGCAGTACTTC.

This chain joins TRBV7-9 and TRBJ1-2; 7 bases line up with TRBD1. The CDR3 is 15 residues long. V lost 1 base, J lost 3 bases, and 5 bases stayed unmatched. CDR1 and CDR2 (germline): SEHNR, FQNEAQ (reference sequence). In DNA form, the CDR3 reads TGTGCCAGCAGCTTAGAGGGGGCGCGTGACTATGGCTACACCTTC. This translates into CASSLEGARDYGYTF.

V gene TRBV30 combines with J gene TRBJ2-5, with D possibly TRBD2 on 5 matching bases. The V gene lost 5 bases and the J gene lost 1 base, with 5 bases spanning the gap. Germline V lookup: CDR1 GTSNPN, CDR2 SVGIG (reference sequence). This CDR3 comprises 11 residues. The CDR3 is CAWLAQETQYF. DNA for the CDR3: TGTGCCTGGCTAGCCCAAGAGACCCAGTACTTC.

This CDR3 is CASSSYSSNQPQHF. The CDR3 bases are TGTGCCAGCAGTTCTTACAGTAGCAATCAGCCCCAGCATTTT. The genes are TRBV27 and TRBJ1-5; no clear D. V gave up 4 bases and J gave up 0 bases, with 7 bases separating them. CDR1 and CDR2 from the germline V gene are MNHEY and SMNVEV (reference sequence). The CDR3 consists of 14 residues.

The chain joins TRBV9 to TRBJ1-1; the D is unclear. There are 14 residues in the CDR3. Germline CDR1 reads SGDLS; CDR2 reads YYNGEE. V lost 4 bases to trimming and J lost 1 base, with 11 bases between them. The CDR3 DNA reads as TGTGCCAGCAGCCCGCTGGGGTGGAACACTGAAGCTTTCTTT. It encodes CASSPLGWNTEAFF.

CDR3 DNA sequence: TGTGCCAGCAGTGATGAGGGGGCATCAACCTACGAGCAGTACTTC. It specifies CASSDEGASTYEQYF. The chain joins TRBV25-1 to TRBJ2-7; 7 nucleotides align to TRBD1. The CDR3 totals 15 residues. Germline V gives CDR1 MGHDK, CDR2 SYGVNS. The V gene end was trimmed by 3 bases and the J gene end by 2 bases; junction bases not matched to a gene: 7.

The chain links TRBV4-3 to TRBJ2-7, with 14 positions matching TRBD2. This CDR3 comprises 17 residues. Germline assignment: CDR1 LGHNA and CDR2 YSLEER. Germline trimming cut 1 base from V and 5 bases from J; bases unmatched to any gene: 7. The CDR3 region has the DNA TGCGCCAGCAGCCAAGGGACTAGCGGGAGGTCCCCCCACGAGCAGTACTTC. As protein: CASSQGTSGRSPHEQYF.

J is TRBJ1-1 and V is TRBV27; possible D gene TRBD1, 6 bases. The CDR3 has 14 amino acids. From germline, CDR1 is MNHEY and CDR2 SMNVEV (reference sequence). The V and J ends lost 5 bases and 6 bases respectively, with 16 bases between them. CDR3 DNA sequence: TGTGCCAGCAGTCCCCTAGGGGGGATTGCTGAAGCTTTCTTT. It is translated as CASSPLGGIAEAFF.

This clone was seen a single time. The chain couples TRBV7-9 to TRBJ2-1, with D perhaps matching TRBD1 or TRBD2 (5 bases each). The V end was cut by 5 bases, the J end by 4 bases, with 12 bases between. The CDR3 is 14 residues long. Germline assignment: CDR1 SEHNR and CDR2 FQNEAQ (reference sequence). CDR3 sequence: CASSQRGSYNEQFF. CDR3 DNA sequence: TGTGCCAGCAGCCAGAGGGGATCTTACAATGAGCAGTTCTTC.

V gene TRBV9 combines with J gene TRBJ2-7; TRBD1 is a possible D gene (5 bases). The V end was cut by 0 bases, the J end by 5 bases, with 18 bases between. Germline V gene sequence: CDR1 SGDLS, CDR2 YYNGEE. The CDR3 covers 16 residues. The DNA of the CDR3 is TGTGCCAGCAGCGTAGATATCGACGCAGGGCAAGACGAGCAGTACTTC. Protein product: CASSVDIDAGQDEQYF.

The rearrangement uses TRBV5-6 and TRBJ2-1; a weak D match, TRBD2 (5 bases). The CDR3 runs 17 residues. CDR1 SGHDT and CDR2 YYEEEE come from the germline V gene. The V gene lost 0 bases and the J gene lost 4 bases, with 17 bases spanning the gap. DNA of the CDR3: TGTGCCAGCAGCTTGGAACTAGGGCCCACCCCATACAATGAGCAGTTCTTC. Translating gives CASSLELGPTPYNEQFF.

To note about this clone: Other DNA sequences from this sample encode an identical CDR3 as well. This rearrangement joins TRBV29-1 to TRBJ1-1, with TRBD1 as a possible D gene (5 bases). Germline V gives CDR1 SQVTM, CDR2 ANQGSEA. V was cut by 7 bases and J by 5 bases, with 14 bases left in between. The CDR3 is 12 residues long. This CDR3 is CSALGGSTEAFF. CDR3 nucleotide sequence: TGCAGCGCGTTGGGGGGAAGTACTGAAGCTTTCTTT.